Given below is one T cell receptor (beta chain) in context. Its antigen target is currently unknown. No per-base quality is available; no much larger clone lies one base away. The data are from a study of CD8+ T cells in alopecia areata (dated by TCRdb to the late 2010s). About the full investigation: In both human patients and the C3H/HeJ mouse model, the study applied high-throughput TCRbeta sequencing to look at T cell clonal expansion in alopecia areata. In humans, TCRbeta sequencing was performed on scalp tissue and on sorted CD4+ and CD8+ peripheral blood T cells from healthy controls and from patients with patchy or totalis/universalis alopecia areata. Scalp clonality was compared across normal scalp (n=4), patchy alopecia areata scalp (n=8), and alopecia totalis/universalis scalp (n=8). RNA came from the PAXgene miRNA kit for fixed scalp, the miRNeasy kit for PBMCs, and the RNeasy kit for mouse skin. immunoSEQ multiplex PCR using 35 Vbeta forward primers and 13 Jbeta reverse primers was used to amplify TCRbeta CDR3 regions. The paper's findings and limits, for the study overall: TCR sequences shared between patients were less clear than in mice, possibly partly because of HLA diversity in the patient population. Unlike mouse skin, which is dominated by gammadelta T cells, normal human skin has resident alphabeta T cells that are also sequenced, and this complicates analysis of the scalp TCR repertoire. Lesional scalp, especially in alopecia totalis/universalis, showed higher clonality and more expanded CD8+ clones than normal scalp, suggesting antigenic drive.

The library was made by the immunoSEQ multiplex PCR assay. For TCR sequencing, RNA was extracted from every sample and reverse transcribed into cDNA to serve as template. SuperScript III was used for first-strand cDNA synthesis, primed with a 2:1 mix of oligo-dT and random hexamers. A synthetic immune receptor repertoire was used to gauge amplification bias, and whatever bias remained was removed computationally. In the authors' own workflow: Raw reads were preprocessed to remove errors, and CDR3 was defined according to IMGT conventions as the region from the conserved cysteine to phenylalanine. Clonality was computed as 1 minus the Shannon entropy, with the entropy normalized by log2 of the number of productive unique TCRs. CD4 or CD8 identity of scalp clones was inferred by cross-referencing scalp TCRbeta sequences with sorted blood CD4 and CD8 repertoires. TCRdb took over this immuneACCESS table, retaining in-frame rearrangements with V and J assigned. Such tables are incomplete; in checked studies, under half of the missing clones stem from an unresolved V gene, and the remainder is unexplained. Clonal size and the V and J genes are those of that table, whereas D and trimming came from the DNA. This sample gives 100,000 to 150,000 clones in total; approximately 47% of them show up just once. Roughly a tenth of the sample is in the top ten clones.

From alopecia areata patients, peripheral blood was collected along with lesional scalp punch biopsies. PBMCs were isolated by density centrifugation and stained for CD3, CD4 and CD8, after which CD4+ and CD8+ T cells were sorted on a FACSAria. Alopecia areata patients who were not treated were recruited through a multicenter biomarker study. Blood CD8+ T cells from a handful of biomarker-study patients were further sorted into NKG2D-low and NKG2D-high fractions. This sequence originates from a human donor with alopecia areata. Sequenced sample: NKG2D-low CD8+ T cells sorted from blood. Per the publication, the cell subset or site label means: sorted CD8+ NKG2D-low blood T cells.

The nucleotide sequence reads TGCAGCCTAAAAGGGACAGGGCACACCGGCTACACCTTC. This encodes CSLKGTGHTGYTF. Recombination connected TRBV29-1 to TRBJ1-2, and 9 bases in between align with TRBD1. Germline trimming: 8 bases from V, 8 bases from J; junction bases outside gene matches: 12. The cysteine opens and the phenylalanine closes a CDR3 of 13 amino acids. Left in the record is the CDR3 DNA by itself, 39 bases read in frame from the first base. CDR1 SQVTM and CDR2 ANQGSEA were looked up in the germline V gene. When the CDR3 is completed using the reference TRBV29-1 and TRBJ1-2 genes on either side, the full variable domain is SAVISQKPSRDICQRGTSLTIQCQVDSQVTMMFWYRQQPGQSLTLIATANQGSEATYESGFVIDKFPISRPNLTFSTLTVSNMSPEDSSIYLCSLKGTGHTGYTFGSGTRLTVV.